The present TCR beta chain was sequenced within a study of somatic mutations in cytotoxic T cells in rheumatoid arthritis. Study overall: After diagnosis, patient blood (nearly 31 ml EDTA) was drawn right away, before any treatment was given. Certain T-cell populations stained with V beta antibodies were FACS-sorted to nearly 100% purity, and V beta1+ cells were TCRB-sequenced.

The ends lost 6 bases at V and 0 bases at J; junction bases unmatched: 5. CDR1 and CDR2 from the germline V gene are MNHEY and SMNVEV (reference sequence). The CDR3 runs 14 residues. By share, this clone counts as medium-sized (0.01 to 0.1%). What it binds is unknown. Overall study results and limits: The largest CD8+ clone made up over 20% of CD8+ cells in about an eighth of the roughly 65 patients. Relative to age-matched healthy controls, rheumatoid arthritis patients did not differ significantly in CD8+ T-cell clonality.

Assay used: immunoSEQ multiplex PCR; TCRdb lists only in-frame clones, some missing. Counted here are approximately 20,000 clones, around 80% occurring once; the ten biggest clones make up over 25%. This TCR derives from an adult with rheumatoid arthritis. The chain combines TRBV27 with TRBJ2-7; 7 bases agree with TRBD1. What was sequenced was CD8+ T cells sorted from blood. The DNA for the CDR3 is TGTGCCAGCAGCGAAAGGGACAGCTCCTACGAGCAGTACTTC. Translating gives CASSERDSSYEQYF.